This T cell receptor (beta chain) was captured by sequencing in a study of CD8 T cells in ankylosing spondylitis. Overall study findings and caveats: Seemingly distinctive of ankylosing spondylitis blood was a TCR beta motif formed by eight highly homologous variants. Peripheral blood held disease-linked clones only at relatively low frequency, and these were CD8+.

This clonotype was picked up many times. The antigen is unknown. One entry per CDR3 protein, called by TCRdb with MiXCR from the 5' RACE reads. The data contain more than 500,000 distinct CDR3 sequences, approximately 5% of them singletons. The CDR3 consists of 14 residues. V shed 5 bases and J shed 0 bases, with 7 bases lying between them. CDR1 is MDHEN and CDR2 is SYDVKM in the germline V gene. The V call is TRBV28, the J call TRBJ1-4; D is undetermined. Sample: blood, either unsorted or a sorted T cell fraction (not recorded which). The origin of this receptor is a male donor with ankylosing spondylitis. The CDR3 sequence: CASSPGSTNEKLFF. CDR3 sequence (DNA): TGTGCCAGCAGTCCGGGGTCAACTAATGAAAAACTGTTTTTT.